This entry features one TCR beta chain sequence. Its antigen is still unknown. A much larger clone differs from this one at a single base, so this may be a read error. V gave up 6 bases and J gave up 7 bases; unmatched junction bases: 6. Germline V gene lookup returns CDR1 MNHEY and CDR2 SVGEGT. This CDR3 spans 14 amino acids. Three rounds of nested PCR, following a modified ARM-PCR protocol, produced the TCRbeta library. TCRdb reprocessed the multiplex PCR reads via MiXCR and lists one record per CDR3 protein. Altogether 120,000 or so distinct CDR3 sequences are present, around three fifths being singletons, with the ten largest covering about 13%. No cell sorting was done before RNA was extracted from the tissue. The record originates from a study of tumor and adjacent non-tumor tissue in lung cancer. In the study overall: On average, productive TCRbeta reads reached about 4.4 million per sample.

Study conclusions and caveats: Tumor repertoires had a smaller top 100 clone share than normal lung.

Sequenced sample: lung tumor tissue. The sequence was collected from a man aged 25-45 years with non-small cell lung cancer. The chain links TRBV6-2 or TRBV6-3 to TRBJ2-2, with 9 bases fitting TRBD1. The CDR3 loop is CASRKGTGLGELFF. The CDR3, as DNA: TGTGCCAGCAGAAAAGGGACAGGGCTCGGGGAGCTGTTTTTT.